This T cell receptor beta chain was captured by sequencing in a study of post-analysis software for immune sequencing data. On this clonotype itself: What it binds is not known.

Whole-study findings and limits: Among multiple sclerosis patients, normalized Chao1 diversity was significantly below that of controls. There were five TRBV segments more frequent in patients than controls, and TRBV5-6, TRBV5-1 and TRBV20-1 were among them.

Unique-molecular-identifier-tagged TCR beta cDNA libraries were used. TCRdb reprocessed the PCR reads via MiXCR and lists one record per CDR3 protein. This sample has some 800,000 distinct CDR3 sequences, with about 45% found just once. With 4 bases removed from V and 6 bases from J, the gap between germline ends came to 21 bases. The CDR3 extends over 16 amino acids. CDR1 SGHAT and CDR2 FQDESV come from the germline V gene (reference sequence). The chain joins TRBV11-1 to TRBJ1-1; D is possibly TRBD1 (5 bases). The TCR comes from a girl between 5 and 17 years old with multiple sclerosis. Sequencing was performed on blood. This CDR3 is CASSSSLGDWHAEAFF. Written as DNA, the CDR3 is TGTGCCAGCAGCTCCAGTCTCGGGGACTGGCACGCTGAAGCTTTCTTT.